The following is a T cell receptor (beta chain) sequence with its context. As yet, its antigen is unknown. The data were taken from a study of T-cell memory formation after mild COVID-19. General study results and limits: Contracting CD4+ clones sat mainly in CM and EM; CD8+ in EMRA.

Constant-segment primers served in 5'RACE that generated TCR alpha and TCR beta cDNA libraries bearing sample barcodes and UMIs. TCRdb recomputed calls from the 5' RACE reads with MiXCR, one row per CDR3 protein. The sample lists some 320,000 distinct CDR3 sequences; approximately 16% were seen once. Trimming took 0 bases from V and 4 from J, leaving 8 bases between them. Germline assignment: CDR1 SGHRS and CDR2 YFSETQ. The CDR3 has 14 amino acids. This TCR was sampled from a man younger than 35 who had mild COVID-19 (a few samples of this study predate the infection). Cell type and time point are not known. The rearrangement joins TRBV5-1 to TRBJ1-5; D unresolved. The sample comprised PBMCs or a T cell subset sorted from them (not recorded which). The DNA for the CDR3 is TGCGCCAGCAGCTTGGATGCCAGAAATCAGCCCCAGCATTTT. As protein: CASSLDARNQPQHF.